At least ten counts were recorded for the clone carrying this TCR beta chain. V lost 5 bases, J lost 6 bases, and 3 bases stayed unmatched. The CDR3 has 13 amino acids. Germline-derived CDR1 and CDR2 are SGHTA and FQGTGA. Separate cDNA molecules each had unique molecular identifiers attached to them. A single record per CDR3 protein comes from TCRdb applying MiXCR to the 5' RACE reads. This sample yields approximately 41,000 distinct CDR3 sequences, of which over 3.5% are seen a single time; 15% to 20% belongs to the top ten. This entry belongs to a study of early T cells in non-severe SARS-CoV-2 infection. Study overall: Sequenced material consisted of bulk RNA (from unsorted whole blood), and chains were unpaired.

Sequencing was performed on whole blood. The rearrangement joins TRBV7-3 to TRBJ2-2; TRBD1 matches at 7 bases. The clonotype comes from an adult who was a healthcare worker with PCR-confirmed SARS-CoV-2 infection or an uninfected control (not recorded which). CDR3 amino acids: CASSTQGSGELFF. The CDR3, as DNA: TGTGCCAGCAGCACACAGGGGTCCGGGGAGCTGTTTTTT.